This TCR beta chain emerged from a study of T cell repertoires in cytomegalovirus infection. Study-wide context: CMV epitopes used comprised recently identified HLA-C-restricted ones and well-studied HLA-B-restricted ones. Study-wide points: The cumulative frequency of public TCR beta families distinguished individuals who carried CMV together with the relevant HLA.

A note on this clonotype: Its antigen is undetermined.

V lost 7 bases, J lost 7 bases, and 13 bases stayed unmatched. The CDR3 runs 15 residues. TCRdb re-called the reads through MiXCR, storing one row per CDR3 protein. This table has hundreds of thousands of distinct CDR3 sequences, roughly 28% appearing once. This TCR derives from a human donor in good health (CMV status not recorded). Some clones in this sample may be carry-over from other donors' samples. The sequenced sample was cultured PBMCs, obtained from culture after CMV antigen stimulation. The rearrangement links TRBV12-3 or TRBV12-4 to TRBJ2-1; 7 bases fit TRBD1. The CDR3 sequence: CASTKGAGLRNEQFF. CDR3 nucleotide sequence: TGTGCCAGCACTAAGGGGGCAGGGCTAAGGAATGAGCAGTTCTTC.